A single sample is the source of the 32 T cell receptor beta chains below, sequenced in a study of T cell changes during pregnancy in multiple sclerosis. Repertoires were generated with immunoSEQ multiplex PCR, while TCRdb's copy carries only in-frame clones and drops some. The top ten hold roughly 1% of the sample, which has some 44,000 clones, approximately 90% seen once. Source: CD4+ T cells from peripheral blood mononuclear cells, taken in the second trimester of pregnancy. The receptors derive from a female donor with multiple sclerosis, enrolled in a pregnancy study.

The genes are TRBV9 and TRBJ2-1, with D maybe TRBD1 (5 bases). The V end lost 4 bases, the J end lost 4 bases, and 9 bases lay between the germline ends. CDR3 length: 13 residues. Germline V gene lookup returns CDR1 SGDLS and CDR2 YYNGEE. Written as DNA, the CDR3 is TGTGCCAGCAGCAAACAGGCGTACAATGAGCAGTTCTTC. The encoded protein is CASSKQAYNEQFF.

The chain carries TRBV6-6 and TRBJ2-7; 8 nucleotides line up with TRBD2. V lost 7 bases and J lost 2; bases outside the gene matches: 4. The CDR3 covers 13 residues. CDR1 and CDR2 from the germline V gene are MNHNY and SVGAGI (reference sequence). This CDR3 is CASTPAGAYEQYF. DNA of the CDR3: TGTGCCAGCACCCCAGCGGGAGCCTACGAGCAGTACTTC.

The rearrangement joins TRBV28 to TRBJ2-1, with D perhaps TRBD1 (5 bases). Per germline, CDR1 MDHEN and CDR2 SYDVKM. V lost 8 bases and J lost 3, with 8 bases in between. The CDR3 length is 12 residues. The CDR3 sequence is CASLTVYNEQFF. Written as DNA, the CDR3 is TGTGCCAGCTTGACAGTCTACAATGAGCAGTTCTTC.

This chain connects TRBV27 to TRBJ2-3; TRBD1 aligns across 8 bases. The V gene end was trimmed by 6 bases and the J gene end by 7 bases; junction bases not matched to a gene: 9. Germline-derived CDR1 and CDR2 are MNHEY and SMNVEV (reference sequence). This CDR3 region has 14 residues. In DNA, the CDR3 is TGTGCCAGCAGGGTGGACAGGGTGGTTAATACGCAGTATTTT. Its protein is CASRVDRVVNTQYF.

The chain is built from TRBV12-5 and TRBJ2-1, with 8 bases identical to TRBD2. Germline CDR1 reads LGHNT; CDR2 reads FRNRAP. The CDR3 consists of 14 residues. V lost 7 bases, J lost 5 bases, and 7 bases stayed unmatched. CDR3 bases: TGTGCTAGTGCTAGAGCGGGAGCCGACAATGAGCAGTTCTTC. Amino acid sequence: CASARAGADNEQFF.

V usage is TRBV6-5 and J usage is TRBJ2-7, with TRBD2 matching 10 bases. Per germline, CDR1 MNHEY and CDR2 SVGAGI. Trimming cost V 6 bases and J 7 bases; bases outside gene matches: 12. This CDR3 region has 15 residues. CDR3 in amino acids: CASSTLAGEAREQYF. CDR3 nucleotide sequence: TGTGCCAGCAGCACCCTAGCGGGAGAGGCAAGAGAGCAGTACTTC.

This clone was counted a single time. The junction and the germline gene differ at one end; a read error may be behind it. The chain combines TRBV7-7 with TRBJ2-2, with a tentative D call TRBD2 (6 bases). The CDR3 totals 15 residues. CDR1 and CDR2 (germline): SSHAT, FNYEAQ (reference sequence). The CDR3 DNA reads as TGTGCTAGCAGCTCCTCCGCCACTAGCTCCGGGGAGCTGTTTTTT. This gives the protein CASSSSATSSGELFF. Full variable domain (missing parts from reference TRBV7-7 and TRBJ2-2): GAGVSQSPRYKVTKRGQDVTLRCDPISSHATLYWYQQALGQGPEFLTYFNYEAQPDKSGLPSDRFSAERPEGSISTLTIQRTEQRDSAMYRCASSSSATSSGELFFGEGSRLTVL.

The gene calls are TRBV28 and TRBJ2-5; 7 bases are shared with TRBD1. The CDR3 is 14 residues long. Germline assignment: CDR1 MDHEN and CDR2 SYDVKM. After removal of 6 bases from V and 1 base from J, the junction contained 5 bases not matched to a gene. The CDR3 loop is CASSKTGPQETQYF. CDR3 DNA sequence: TGTGCCAGCAGCAAGACAGGGCCCCAAGAGACCCAGTACTTC. Using reference TRBV28 and TRBJ2-5 for the parts outside the CDR3, the full variable domain is DVKVTQSSRYLVKRTGEKVFLECVQDMDHENMFWYRQDPGLGLRLIYFSYDVKMKEKGDIPEGYSVSREKKERFSLILESASTNQTSMYLCASSKTGPQETQYFGPGTRLLVL.

This chain links TRBV2 with TRBJ2-3; a weak D match, TRBD1 (5 bases). The CDR3 is made up of 14 amino acids. The V gene lost 4 bases and the J gene lost 3 bases, with 11 bases spanning the gap. The germline CDR1 and CDR2 sequences are SNHLY and FYNNEI. CDR3: CASSGRGGTDTQYF. CDR3 coding DNA: TGTGCCAGCAGTGGAAGGGGTGGGACAGATACGCAGTATTTT.

The CDR3 loop is CASRGRGGVGYTF. As DNA, the CDR3 is TGTGCCAGCCGGGGGAGGGGGGGGGTCGGCTACACCTTC. V gene TRBV28 combines with J gene TRBJ1-2; TRBD1 might be the D (6 bases). V was trimmed by 8 bases and J by 8 bases, leaving 18 bases between them. CDR3 length equals 13 residues. Germline lookup yields CDR1 MDHEN and CDR2 SYDVKM.

The chain joins TRBV15 to TRBJ2-1; D call uncertain. The CDR3 loop spans 14 amino acids. V was cut by 4 bases and J by 0 bases, with 7 bases left in between. CDR1 LNHNV and CDR2 YYDKDF come from the germline V gene (reference sequence). The CDR3 region has the DNA TGTGCCACCAGCAAGTATAGCTCCTACAATGAGCAGTTCTTC. This translates into CATSKYSSYNEQFF.

The chain combines TRBV11-2 with TRBJ1-1; tentative D call: TRBD1 (5 bases). CDR1 and CDR2 (germline): SGHAT, FQNNGV. CDR3 length: 15 residues. The germline V and J ends were trimmed by 4 bases and 2 bases, with 14 bases remaining between them. As DNA, the CDR3 is TGTGCCAGCAGCTCCCCGGGGGGGAGAAACACTGAAGCTTTCTTT. It yields the protein CASSSPGGRNTEAFF.

This clone was seen a handful of times. The chain carries TRBV6-1 and TRBJ1-1, with 9 bases lining up with TRBD1. This CDR3 spans 14 amino acids. Germline V CDR1 and CDR2: MNHNS, SASEGT. The trim removed 6 bases at V and 4 bases at J, leaving 6 bases unmatched. The CDR3 coding sequence is TGTGCCAGCAGCGACAGGGGGAAAAGCACTGAAGCTTTCTTT. Protein: CASSDRGKSTEAFF.

The CDR3 region has the DNA TGTGCCAGCAGCTTAGATCTGACAGGGGATCAGCCCCAGCATTTT. Amino acid sequence: CASSLDLTGDQPQHF. The chain carries TRBV11-2 and TRBJ1-5; the match to TRBD1 covers 8 bases. Trimming cost V 0 bases and J 5 bases; bases outside gene matches: 3. Per germline, CDR1 SGHAT and CDR2 FQNNGV. The CDR3 runs to 15 residues.

The gene calls are TRBV2 and TRBJ2-1; TRBD2 matches 9 bases. Germline assignment: CDR1 SNHLY and CDR2 FYNNEI. V lost 8 bases, J lost 9 bases, and 8 bases stayed unmatched. There are 13 residues in the CDR3. In DNA, the CDR3 is TGTGCCAGCGGGCGGGAGGGCCAGGGTGAGCAGTTCTTC. Translating gives CASGREGQGEQFF.

The rearrangement uses TRBV29-1 and TRBJ2-1, with 10 bases aligning to TRBD1. CDR1 and CDR2 from the germline V gene are SQVTM and ANQGSEA. The V segment lost 4 bases and the J segment 3 bases; nucleotides outside the gene matches: 0. The CDR3 is 13 amino acids. The CDR3 here is CSVGTGGYNEQFF. The CDR3 nucleotides are TGCAGCGTTGGGACAGGGGGCTACAATGAGCAGTTCTTC.

The chain is built from TRBV10-3 and TRBJ1-2; TRBD1 matches at 7 bases. Trimming cost V 6 bases and J 3 bases; bases outside gene matches: 13. The CDR3 totals 16 residues. Looked up from germline, CDR1 is ENHRY and CDR2 is SYGVKD. The CDR3: CAISPGGQAGYYGYTF. For the CDR3, the DNA is TGTGCCATCAGCCCCGGCGGACAGGCTGGATACTATGGCTACACCTTC.

This chain uses TRBV6-5 with TRBJ2-7; 8 positions match TRBD2. The germline gives CDR1 MNHEY, CDR2 SVGAGI. Germline trimming cut 5 bases from V and 3 bases from J; bases unmatched to any gene: 6. The CDR3 is 14 residues long. CDR3 sequence: CASSPSGSLYEQYF. For the CDR3, the DNA is TGTGCCAGCAGTCCCAGCGGGAGTCTCTACGAGCAGTACTTC.

V gene TRBV15 combines with J gene TRBJ2-3; 8 nucleotides agree with TRBD2. Trimming removed 5 bases from V and 8 bases from J; junction bases left unmatched: 9. The CDR3 extends over 14 amino acids. The germline V gene has CDR1 LNHNV and CDR2 YYDKDF (reference sequence). The CDR3, as DNA: TGTGCCACCAGCGGGACTAGTGGGGTGCGTACGCAGTATTTT. As protein: CATSGTSGVRTQYF.

J is TRBJ1-1 and V is TRBV4-1; TRBD1 matches 8 bases. The CDR3 is 15 amino acids. Unmatched junction bases numbered 10, after V lost 1 base and J lost 9 bases. Germline CDR1 reads MGHRA; CDR2 reads YSYEKL. CDR3 region: CASSQVWTGYLKAFF. The CDR3 bases are TGCGCCAGCAGCCAAGTTTGGACAGGGTATTTGAAAGCTTTCTTT.

In this sample, this clone turned up a few times. This chain connects TRBV19 to TRBJ1-4, with D perhaps matching TRBD1 (5 bases). CDR3 length equals 14 residues. Trimming removed 3 bases from V and 4 bases from J, with 9 bases in between. Germline assignment: CDR1 LNHDA and CDR2 SQIVND (reference sequence). The DNA of the CDR3 is TGTGCCAGTAGTATTTCACAGGTTAATGAAAAACTGTTTTTT. It translates to CASSISQVNEKLFF.

The chain links TRBV6-5 to TRBJ2-2; no firm D call. The germline gives CDR1 MNHEY, CDR2 SVGAGI. This CDR3 is 14 amino acids long. The V end was cut by 6 bases, the J end by 7 bases, with 15 bases between. CDR3 protein: CASRESGSHGELFF. CDR3 sequence (DNA): TGTGCCAGCAGGGAATCGGGTTCCCACGGGGAGCTGTTTTTT.

This clone was recorded only once. The J gene is TRBJ1-2, the V gene TRBV18, with unresolved D. Germline CDR1 is KGHSH and CDR2 is LQKENI. V lost 2 bases and J lost 8, with 21 bases in between. The CDR3 has 16 residues. CDR3 sequence (DNA): TGTGCCAGCTCACCAGCGGGCATCGGTTCAACGGGGGGCTACACCTTC. This encodes CASSPAGIGSTGGYTF.

The CDR3 nucleotides are TGTGCCAGCAGTGAAGGCGGGCGCACAGATACGCAGTATTTT. Protein sequence: CASSEGGRTDTQYF. The J gene is TRBJ2-3, the V gene TRBV2, with D possibly being TRBD2 (5 bases). Trimming removed 1 base from V and 1 base from J, with 6 bases in between. The CDR3 has 14 residues. Germline V CDR1 and CDR2: SNHLY, FYNNEI.

This rearrangement joins TRBV5-1 to TRBJ2-7; 9 nucleotides line up with TRBD1. Germline CDR1 and CDR2: SGHRS and YFSETQ. V lost 2 bases and J lost 0; bases outside the gene matches: 9. There are 17 residues in the CDR3. CDR3 nucleotide sequence: TGCGCCAGCAGCTTTTTCCCCGGGACAGGGAGCTCCTACGAGCAGTACTTC. Amino acids: CASSFFPGTGSSYEQYF.

This chain joins TRBV6-1 and TRBJ2-7; possible D gene TRBD2, 6 bases. The CDR3 is 14 residues long. CDR1 and CDR2 (germline): MNHNS, SASEGT. Between the trimmed V and J ends, which lost 6 bases and 2 bases, there was a span of 14 bases. In nucleotides, the CDR3 is TGTGCCAGCAGGGGGGGAAAGGTAACCTACGAGCAGTACTTC. Its protein is CASRGGKVTYEQYF.

In its sample, this clone is medium-sized. This sequence joins TRBV7-8 and TRBJ2-7, with 8 nucleotides matching TRBD2. The length of the CDR3 is 15 residues. Germline lookup yields CDR1 SGHVS and CDR2 FQNEAQ. The V and J ends lost 2 bases and 7 bases, in that order; junction bases with no gene match: 10. CDR3 protein: CASSLLAGGFGEQYF. CDR3 in DNA: TGTGCCAGCAGCTTACTGGCGGGAGGCTTCGGGGAGCAGTACTTC.

V gene TRBV7-3 combines with J gene TRBJ2-7, with TRBD2 as a possible D gene (5 bases). The CDR3 sequence is 14 residues long. Looked up from germline, CDR1 is SGHTA and CDR2 is FQGTGA. Trimming left V 5 bases short and J 2 bases short, with 13 bases between. Written as DNA, the CDR3 is TGTGCCAGCAGCGTCCAAGGCGGGCCCTACGAGCAGTACTTC. This translates into CASSVQGGPYEQYF.

J is TRBJ1-2 and V is TRBV28; D is undetermined. V dropped 4 bases and J dropped 1 base, with 10 bases sitting between them. The CDR3 length is 14 residues. CDR1 is MDHEN and CDR2 is SYDVKM in the germline V gene. The CDR3 sequence is CASSSRKDNYGYTF. CDR3 nucleotides: TGTGCCAGCAGTTCGAGGAAGGATAACTATGGCTACACCTTC.

V usage is TRBV28 and J usage is TRBJ2-7; D might be TRBD2 (5 bases). Trimming cost V 10 bases and J 0 bases, with 13 bases left between them. Germline V gene data show CDR1 as MDHEN and CDR2 as SYDVKM. The CDR3 runs 13 residues. The CDR3 reads CAITSRDSYEQYF. The CDR3, as DNA: TGTGCCATCACCAGTCGGGACTCCTACGAGCAGTACTTC.

The gene calls are TRBV19 and TRBJ2-1; TRBD2 agrees at 10 bases. The CDR3 sequence is 15 residues long. V gave up 5 bases and J gave up 5 bases; unmatched junction bases: 6. Germline assignment: CDR1 LNHDA and CDR2 SQIVND (reference sequence). The CDR3 reads CASSRSLAGDNEQFF. The CDR3 DNA is TGTGCCAGTAGTCGATCTCTAGCGGGAGACAATGAGCAGTTCTTC.

The chain uses TRBV7-2 and TRBJ1-1; a possible D gene is TRBD1 (5 bases). Trimming took 5 bases from V and 4 from J, leaving 14 bases between them. Germline CDR1 reads SGHTA; CDR2 reads FQGNSA. The CDR3 loop spans 14 amino acids. CDR3 DNA: TGTGCCAGCAGCGCTAATCCGGGGGGCACTGAAGCTTTCTTT. Its translation: CASSANPGGTEAFF.